This TCR beta chain was sequenced for a study of blood T cell repertoires in COVID-19. Across the whole study: Acute and convalescent COVID-19 specimens originated in the United States, Italy and Spain. T cells, B-cell-depleted T cells, or PBMCs provided the cDNA or gDNA that served as material.

As originally analysed: Quantification of nucleated cells was approximated via reference gene primer amplification. Repertoires were generated with immunoSEQ multiplex PCR, while TCRdb's copy carries only in-frame clones and drops some. V and J calls and clone size are those listed in that table; D and trimming were worked out from the DNA. The sample includes approximately 37,000 clones, about 89% of them seen just once. Germline lookup yields CDR1 MNHEY and CDR2 SVGEGT. The CDR3 runs to 14 residues. Trimming left V 0 bases short and J 3 bases short, with 5 bases between. The chain combines TRBV6-2 or TRBV6-3 with TRBJ2-2; unclear D gene. The source of this sequence is an elderly man with active COVID-19. Sequenced sample: peripheral blood. The CDR3 DNA reads as TGTGCCAGCAGTTACTCTCAGGACACCGGGGAGCTGTTTTTT. Amino acid sequence: CASSYSQDTGELFF.